This T cell receptor beta chain was recovered during a study of blood T cell repertoires in COVID-19. About the research overall: PBMCs, B-cell-depleted T cells, or T cells provided the cDNA or gDNA that made up the material.

TCRdb's table, derived via immunoSEQ multiplex PCR, lists solely in-frame clones and lacks some. The sample contains under 140,000 clones, over 60% of which appear only once. Germline V gene data show CDR1 as KGHSH and CDR2 as LQKENI. The CDR3 loop spans 17 amino acids. Trimming pared 5 bases from V and 4 bases from J, leaving 20 bases between. This TCR was sampled from an elderly woman with acute or convalescent COVID-19. The sequenced sample consisted of peripheral blood. The chain couples TRBV18 to TRBJ2-2, with D possibly matching TRBD2 (6 bases). The DNA of the CDR3 is TGTGCCAGCTCAAGGCGGAGGGGAGCTGCTCTCACCGGGGAGCTGTTTTTT. Amino acid sequence: CASSRRRGAALTGELFF.